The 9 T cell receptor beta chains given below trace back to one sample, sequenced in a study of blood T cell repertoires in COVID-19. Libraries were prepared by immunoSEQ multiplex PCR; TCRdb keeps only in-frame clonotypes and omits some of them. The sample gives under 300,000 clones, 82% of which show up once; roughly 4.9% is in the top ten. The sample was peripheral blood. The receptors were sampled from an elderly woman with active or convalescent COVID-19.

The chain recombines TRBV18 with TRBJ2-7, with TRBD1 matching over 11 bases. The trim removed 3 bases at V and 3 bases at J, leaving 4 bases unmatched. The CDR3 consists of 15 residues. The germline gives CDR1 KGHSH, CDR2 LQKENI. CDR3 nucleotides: TGTGCCAGCTCACCTTGGGACAGGGGGATCTACGAGCAGTACTTC. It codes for CASSPWDRGIYEQYF.

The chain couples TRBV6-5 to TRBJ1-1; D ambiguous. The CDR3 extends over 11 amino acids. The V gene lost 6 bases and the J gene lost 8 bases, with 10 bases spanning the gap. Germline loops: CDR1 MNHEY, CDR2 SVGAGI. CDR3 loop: CASSRREEAFF. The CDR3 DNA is TGTGCCAGCAGCCGAAGAGAAGAAGCTTTCTTT.

This chain's CDR3 is CAWSVKGANTEAFF. In DNA, the CDR3 is TGTGCCTGGAGTGTTAAGGGGGCGAACACTGAAGCTTTCTTT. The gene calls are TRBV30 and TRBJ1-1; 7 positions agree with TRBD1. CDR1 and CDR2 from the germline V gene are GTSNPN and SVGIG (reference sequence). The trim removed 0 bases at V and 1 base at J, leaving 2 bases unmatched. This CDR3 is 14 amino acids long.

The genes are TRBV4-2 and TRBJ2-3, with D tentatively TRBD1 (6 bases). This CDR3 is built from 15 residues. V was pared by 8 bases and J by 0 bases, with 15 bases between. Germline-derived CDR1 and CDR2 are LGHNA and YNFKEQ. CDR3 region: CASGRTDSSTDTQYF. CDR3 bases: TGTGCCAGCGGAAGGACGGACAGCAGCACAGATACGCAGTATTTT.

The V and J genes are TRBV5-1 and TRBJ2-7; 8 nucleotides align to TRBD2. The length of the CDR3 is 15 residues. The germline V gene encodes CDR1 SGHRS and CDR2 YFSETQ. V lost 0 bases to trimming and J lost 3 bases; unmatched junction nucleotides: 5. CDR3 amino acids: CASSLEAGAVYEQYF. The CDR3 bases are TGCGCCAGCAGCTTGGAAGCGGGAGCAGTCTACGAGCAGTACTTC. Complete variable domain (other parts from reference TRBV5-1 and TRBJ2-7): KAGVTQTPRYLIKTRGQQVTLSCSPISGHRSVSWYQQTPGQGLQFLFEYFSETQRNKGNFPGRFSGRQFSNSRSEMNVSTLELGDSALYLCASSLEAGAVYEQYFGPGTRLTVT.

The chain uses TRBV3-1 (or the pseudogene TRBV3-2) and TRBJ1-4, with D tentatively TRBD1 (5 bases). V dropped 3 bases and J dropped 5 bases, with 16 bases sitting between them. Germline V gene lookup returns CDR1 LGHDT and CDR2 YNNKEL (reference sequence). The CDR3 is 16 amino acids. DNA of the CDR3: TGTGCCAGCAGCCAGGGAACGACGGCAGGGAATGAAAAACTGTTTTTT. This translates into CASSQGTTAGNEKLFF.

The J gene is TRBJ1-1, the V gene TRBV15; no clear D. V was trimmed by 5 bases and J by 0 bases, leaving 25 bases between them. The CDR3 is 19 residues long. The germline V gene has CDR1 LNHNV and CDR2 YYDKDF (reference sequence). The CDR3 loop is CATSHTLVGSNPMNTEAFF. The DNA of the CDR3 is TGTGCCACCAGCCATACCCTCGTCGGGTCCAACCCCATGAACACTGAAGCTTTCTTT.

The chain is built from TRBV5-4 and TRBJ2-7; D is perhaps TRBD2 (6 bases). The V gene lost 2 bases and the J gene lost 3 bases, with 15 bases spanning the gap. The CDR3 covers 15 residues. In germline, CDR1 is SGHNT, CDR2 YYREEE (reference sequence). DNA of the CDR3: TGTGCCAGCAGCTTCGGGACTCCGGGAGACTACGAGCAGTACTTC. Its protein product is CASSFGTPGDYEQYF.

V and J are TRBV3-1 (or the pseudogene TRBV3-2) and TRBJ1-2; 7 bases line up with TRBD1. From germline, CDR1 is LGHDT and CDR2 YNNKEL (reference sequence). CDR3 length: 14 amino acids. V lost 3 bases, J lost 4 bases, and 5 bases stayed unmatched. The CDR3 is CASSQNQGVYGYTF. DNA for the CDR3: TGTGCCAGCAGCCAGAATCAGGGGGTCTATGGCTACACCTTC.